This TCR beta chain emerged from a study of shared clonotypes between healthy human individuals. Study as a whole: Researchers assigned three CD4 naive, three CD4 memory, two CD8 naive and one CD8 memory plate to each donor.

TCRdb keeps only in-frame clones here, not all; method: immunoSEQ multiplex PCR. The sample lists 950,000 to 1,100,000 clones, 75% seen once, with about 1.5% in the top ten. Study results and limitations: Shared clonotypes across all four donors exceeded non-shared ones in generation probability. On the whole, naive subsets had larger estimated richness than memory subsets had.

With respect to this clone: The antigen is not known.

In germline, CDR1 is MNHNY, CDR2 SVGAGI (reference sequence). The ends were cut back, 7 bases at V and 2 bases at J, with 10 bases in the middle. The CDR3 covers 13 residues. Partitioning of CD4+ cells yielded a CD45RA+ naive subset and a CD45RA-negative memory subset. V is TRBV6-6 and J is TRBJ2-3; D not certain. The sample comprised memory CD4+ T cells sorted from blood. Sample subset: CD45RA-negative fraction. The sequence was collected from a man younger than 35 in good health. This CDR3 is CASKAETTDTQYF. The CDR3 nucleotides read TGTGCCAGCAAGGCGGAGACCACAGATACGCAGTATTTT.